A selection of T cell receptor beta chains follows, all from one sample in a study of PD-1 blockade in classical Hodgkin lymphoma. Sequencing was performed with immunoSEQ multiplex PCR; in TCRdb, only in-frame clones are kept and a portion is missing. Of about 89,000 clones in the sample, approximately 90% were seen once. The sample here was peripheral blood mononuclear cells (PBMCs), taken before the fourth cycle of nivolumab. The source of these receptors is a human donor with classical Hodgkin lymphoma. The CDR3 runs from the conserved cysteine through the conserved F or W. Each record gives: D gene, V gene, clone size, J gene, CDR3 DNA, CDR3 protein. The D gene is left open where the match is weak. The listing skips clone size in some rows; elsewhere it reads once, few, many or a size class.

d_call: -
v_call: TRBV11-2
clone_size: -
j_call: TRBJ2-1
cdr3_nt: TGTGCCAGCAGCTTAGGACCCAATGAGCAGTTCTTC
cdr3_aa: CASSLGPNEQFF

d_call: -
v_call: TRBV5-1
clone_size: -
j_call: TRBJ1-3
cdr3_nt: TGCGCCAGCAGCCCTTCGACGGGGAGCTCTGGAAACACCATATATTTT
cdr3_aa: CASSPSTGSSGNTIYF

d_call: TRBD1
v_call: TRBV19
clone_size: -
j_call: TRBJ1-2
cdr3_nt: TGTGCCAGTAGTGTACAGGGGGCAGTTCAAGGCTACACCTTC
cdr3_aa: CASSVQGAVQGYTF

d_call: -
v_call: TRBV2
clone_size: -
j_call: TRBJ2-7
cdr3_nt: TGTGCCAGCAGTGAATATGGGAACCCGTCCTCCTACGAGCAGTACTTC
cdr3_aa: CASSEYGNPSSYEQYF

d_call: TRBD1
v_call: TRBV5-1
clone_size: -
j_call: TRBJ2-7
cdr3_nt: TGCGCCAGCAGACAGGACAGGGGCGAGCAGTACTTC
cdr3_aa: CASRQDRGEQYF

d_call: -
v_call: TRBV7-9
clone_size: -
j_call: TRBJ2-7
cdr3_nt: TGTGCCAGCAGCCCACCGACGGGGAGCTCCTACGAGCAGTACTTC
cdr3_aa: CASSPPTGSSYEQYF

d_call: TRBD1
v_call: TRBV6-5
clone_size: -
j_call: TRBJ1-4
cdr3_nt: TGTGCCAGCAGTCGCCTACAGGGGGCGGTTGAAAAACTGTTTTTT
cdr3_aa: CASSRLQGAVEKLFF

d_call: -
v_call: TRBV18
clone_size: -
j_call: TRBJ1-3
cdr3_nt: TGTGCCAGCTCACCTGCAGGGACTGGAAACACCATATATTTT
cdr3_aa: CASSPAGTGNTIYF

d_call: -
v_call: TRBV5-6
clone_size: -
j_call: TRBJ1-5
cdr3_nt: TGTGCCAGCAGCTTGATGGGTCGGGGCCAACCCCAGCATTTT
cdr3_aa: CASSLMGRGQPQHF

d_call: -
v_call: TRBV18
clone_size: -
j_call: TRBJ1-4
cdr3_nt: TGTGCCAGCTCACCACCGACTCGGGAAAAACTGTTTTTT
cdr3_aa: CASSPPTREKLFF

d_call: -
v_call: TRBV7-2
clone_size: -
j_call: TRBJ1-1
cdr3_nt: TGTGCCAGCAGCTTATCAGGATTGAACACTGAAGCTTTCTTT
cdr3_aa: CASSLSGLNTEAFF

d_call: -
v_call: TRBV7-8
clone_size: -
j_call: TRBJ1-2
cdr3_nt: TGTGCCAGCAGCTTAGTGCTCCCCCCTGTTGGCTACACCTTC
cdr3_aa: CASSLVLPPVGYTF

d_call: -
v_call: TRBV7-3
clone_size: -
j_call: TRBJ2-5
cdr3_nt: TGTGCCAGCAGCGACACCCATGGCCAGACCCAGTACTTC
cdr3_aa: CASSDTHGQTQYF

d_call: -
v_call: TRBV30
clone_size: -
j_call: TRBJ1-5
cdr3_nt: TGTGCCTGGAGTCCGGGTTCCCAGCCCCAGCATTTT
cdr3_aa: CAWSPGSQPQHF

d_call: TRBD1
v_call: TRBV10-3
clone_size: once
j_call: TRBJ1-1
cdr3_nt: TGTGCCATCAGCGGGACAGGAATGGCGCGGGGGGACACTGAAGCTTTCTTT
cdr3_aa: CAISGTGMARGDTEAFF

d_call: -
v_call: TRBV4-3
clone_size: -
j_call: TRBJ2-3
cdr3_nt: TGCGCCAGCAGCCAAACACTAGAAAATACGCAGTATTTT
cdr3_aa: CASSQTLENTQYF

d_call: TRBD2
v_call: TRBV19
clone_size: few
j_call: TRBJ2-3
cdr3_nt: TGTGCCAGTAGTTGGCTAGCGGGGAGCACAGATACGCAGTATTTT
cdr3_aa: CASSWLAGSTDTQYF

d_call: TRBD1
v_call: TRBV29-1
clone_size: once
j_call: TRBJ2-7
cdr3_nt: TGCAGCGTTGAAGATGGACAGGGCCACTACGAGCAGTACTTC
cdr3_aa: CSVEDGQGHYEQYF

d_call: -
v_call: TRBV19
clone_size: -
j_call: TRBJ2-3
cdr3_nt: TGTGCCAGTAGTCTTCTGGCGGTGGGAGATACGCAGTATTTT
cdr3_aa: CASSLLAVGDTQYF

d_call: TRBD2
v_call: TRBV19
clone_size: -
j_call: TRBJ2-3
cdr3_nt: TGTGCCAGTAGCTACCGAGGACTAGCGGGGGGAGATACGCAGTATTTT
cdr3_aa: CASSYRGLAGGDTQYF

d_call: -
v_call: TRBV7-3
clone_size: -
j_call: TRBJ1-5
cdr3_nt: TGTGCCAGCAGCTCCAAGGTTTCTAGCAATCAGCCCCAGCATTTT
cdr3_aa: CASSSKVSSNQPQHF

d_call: TRBD2
v_call: TRBV14
clone_size: -
j_call: TRBJ2-3
cdr3_nt: TGTGCCAGCAGCCGCCTAGCGGGGGGCAGCACAGATACGCAGTATTTT
cdr3_aa: CASSRLAGGSTDTQYF

d_call: -
v_call: TRBV13
clone_size: once
j_call: TRBJ1-1
cdr3_nt: TGTGCCAGCAGCCTTAAGCCGGGGACTGCCGAAGCTTTCTTT
cdr3_aa: CASSLKPGTAEAFF

d_call: -
v_call: TRBV11-3
clone_size: -
j_call: TRBJ2-3
cdr3_nt: TGTGCCAGCAGCTTAGGGGTCGCGGGGACAGATACGCAGTATTTT
cdr3_aa: CASSLGVAGTDTQYF